This T cell receptor (beta chain) originates from a study of T cell clones after liver transplantation. Overall study context: At least one year of complete immunosuppression withdrawal without enzymes over twice normal defined tolerance. General study findings and limits: Circulating graft-donor-reactive CD4 TCRbeta sequences fell significantly post-transplant in 5 of 8 subjects. In a couple of subjects, few donor cells limited the measurable donor-reactive repertoire. Compared with third party-reactive sequences, donor-reactive ones declined more, independent of withdrawal success.

Notes on this clone: Its antigen is currently unknown.

Clones were sequenced by immunoSEQ multiplex PCR, and TCRdb holds only the in-frame ones, with some missing. The sample comprises around 19,000 clones, approximately 89% of which are singletons, and over 10% rests with the top ten. CDR3 length: 13 amino acids. Germline lookup yields CDR1 MNHEY and CDR2 SMNVEV (reference sequence). The V segment lost 4 bases and the J segment 6 bases; nucleotides outside the gene matches: 4. This sample comprised CD8+ T cells from blood, obtained before liver transplant. The receptor was isolated from a human donor who received a liver transplant. The chain joins TRBV27 to TRBJ2-7, with TRBD1 matching 9 bases. Here the CDR3 reads CASSWGTGFEQYF. For the CDR3, the DNA is TGTGCCAGCAGTTGGGGGACAGGGTTCGAGCAGTACTTC.